This T cell receptor beta chain was found in a study of cytomegalovirus exposure and HLA in healthy donors. Regarding the study as a whole: That first-cohort TCR clusters tended to co-occur in the 90 to 150 validation repertoires was found in a later analysis.

As to this clone: Its target is not known.

Clones were sequenced by immunoSEQ multiplex PCR, and TCRdb holds only the in-frame ones, with some missing. The table includes fewer than 100,000 clones, nearly 95% detected once. Germline CDR1 SGDLS, CDR2 YYNGEE. This CDR3 comprises 15 residues. Trimming took off 0 bases at V and 10 bases at J, with 17 bases between the two ends. Sequenced: PBMCs. The V and J genes are TRBV9 and TRBJ2-1, with a weak D call TRBD1 (6 bases). The receptor's source is a woman aged 18-35 years in good health and CMV-seronegative. CDR3 residues: CASSVETGRLGEQFF. The DNA of the CDR3 is TGTGCCAGCAGCGTAGAAACAGGGCGGCTAGGAGAGCAGTTCTTC. Based on the CDR3 plus reference TRBV9 and TRBJ2-1, the full variable domain is DSGVTQTPKHLITATGQRVTLRCSPRSGDLSVYWYQQSLDQGLQFLIQYYNGEERAKGNILERFSAQQFPDLHSELNLSSLELGDSALYFCASSVETGRLGEQFFGPGTRLTVL.